The 12 T cell receptor beta chains presented below share a single source sample, sequenced in a study of beta chain features in type 1 diabetes listed by TCRdb under 2018. Library creation used the immunoSEQ multiplex PCR assay. All of the isolated RNA was reverse transcribed with the High Capacity cDNA Reverse Transcription Kit, so expressed TCRB transcripts were sequenced. What TCRdb holds here is the immuneACCESS table cut down to in-frame rearrangements. Part of the clones is not present; checked against another copy, under half of the missing clones reflect an unresolved V gene, and the others are unexplained. This sample comprises about 650,000 clones, 12% of them detected only once. The ten largest account for 0.09% to 0.15% of the sample. For these TCRs, the target antigens are not known. Study-level results and caveats: In all four CD4+ subsets, TCRB CDR3 length was moderately but significantly shorter in type 1 diabetes patients.

The sample comprised naive CD4+ T cells from blood. The cell subset or site label corresponds to: true naive CD4+ T cells. Receptor source: a man in his thirties or forties with type 1 diabetes.

There are a few counts of this clone. The genes are TRBV15 and TRBJ1-4; 8 nucleotides line up with TRBD1. Germline V gene lookup returns CDR1 LNHNV and CDR2 YYDKDF (reference sequence). With V trimmed by 4 bases and J by 8 bases, 12 bases remained unmatched. This CDR3 spans 16 amino acids. The CDR3 here is CATSKAGQGGYEKLFF. The DNA of the CDR3 is TGTGCCACCAGCAAAGCCGGACAGGGAGGTTACGAAAAACTGTTTTTT.

The chain employs TRBV6-5 and TRBJ2-7; 7 bases align to TRBD1. The CDR3 sequence is 15 residues long. Per germline, CDR1 MNHEY and CDR2 SVGAGI. J lost 0 bases, V lost 5 bases, and 7 bases had no gene match. The CDR3 loop reads CASSPDRDSSYEQYF. The CDR3 DNA sequence: TGTGCCAGCAGTCCCGACAGGGATAGCTCCTACGAGCAGTACTTC.

The rearrangement joins TRBV2 to TRBJ1-4; D is undetermined. In germline, CDR1 is SNHLY, CDR2 FYNNEI. V was cut by 7 bases and J by 8 bases, with 8 bases left in between. The CDR3 loop spans 11 amino acids. The CDR3 DNA reads as TGTGCCAGCAACTTGGAAGAAAAACTGTTTTTT. Translating gives CASNLEEKLFF.

The chain carries TRBV19 and TRBJ2-7; the match to TRBD1 covers 9 bases. CDR3 size: 14 residues. Germline trimming cut 7 bases from V and 7 bases from J; bases unmatched to any gene: 11. Germline-derived CDR1 and CDR2 are LNHDA and SQIVND (reference sequence). The CDR3 loop reads CASTSGQGLGEQYF. The CDR3 nucleotides read TGTGCCAGTACCTCGGGACAGGGCCTTGGGGAGCAGTACTTC.

This clone was picked up a small number of times. J is TRBJ1-6 and V is TRBV5-6, with D tentatively TRBD1 (5 bases). Germline loops: CDR1 SGHDT, CDR2 YYEEEE. The CDR3 is 14 residues long. V lost 3 bases, J lost 5 bases, and 9 bases lay in between. The CDR3 sequence is CASSWGGHNSPLHF. The DNA of the CDR3 is TGTGCCAGCAGCTGGGGGGGACATAATTCACCCCTCCACTTT.

There are a few counts of this clone. The J gene is TRBJ1-2, the V gene TRBV2, with D possibly being TRBD1 (6 bases). Looked up from germline, CDR1 is SNHLY and CDR2 is FYNNEI. This CDR3 has 12 residues. Between the trimmed V and J ends, which lost 8 bases and 2 bases, there was a span of 9 bases. In nucleotides, the CDR3 is TGTGCCAGCCACGGACAGAACTATGGCTACACCTTC. It codes for CASHGQNYGYTF.

There are a few counts of this clone. In DNA, the CDR3 is TGTGCCAGCACCAGGGAAGAGAATGGCTACACCTTC. Translated, it gives CASTREENGYTF. J is TRBJ1-2 and V is TRBV7-2; TRBD1 might be the D (5 bases). V gave up 7 bases and J gave up 6 bases, with 12 bases separating them. The CDR3 sequence is 12 residues long. Germline-derived CDR1 and CDR2 are SGHTA and FQGNSA. Based on the CDR3 plus reference TRBV7-2 and TRBJ1-2, the full variable domain is GAGVSQSPSNKVTEKGKDVELRCDPISGHTALYWYRQSLGQGLEFLIYFQGNSAPDKSGLPSDRFSAERTGGSVSTLTIQRTQQEDSAVYLCASTREENGYTFGSGTRLTVV.

This CDR3 is CGTGGDQPQHF. CDR3 in DNA: TGTGGGACAGGGGGCGATCAGCCCCAGCATTTT. V gene TRBV6-1 combines with J gene TRBJ1-5; 11 bases are shared with TRBD1. Per the germline V gene, CDR1 is MNHNS and CDR2 is SASEGT. CDR3 length equals 11 residues.

This clone was recorded a few times. The chain couples TRBV19 to TRBJ1-2; D gene uncertain. Germline V gene lookup returns CDR1 LNHDA and CDR2 SQIVND (reference sequence). The germline V and J ends were trimmed by 4 bases and 7 bases, with 16 bases remaining between them. This CDR3 is built from 14 residues. CDR3 in DNA: TGTGCCAGTAGTACCGCCCGGCGGTTGGCTGGCTACACCTTC. It is translated as CASSTARRLAGYTF. Supplemented by reference TRBV19 and TRBJ1-2, the full variable domain reads DGGITQSPKYLFRKEGQNVTLSCEQNLNHDAMYWYRQDPGQGLRLIYYSQIVNDFQKGDIAEGYSVSREKKESFPLTVTSAQKNPTAFYLCASSTARRLAGYTFGSGTRLTVV.

This clone was seen more than once but under ten times. The rearrangement joins TRBV7-9 to TRBJ2-2; 7 bases match TRBD2. Trimming at V came to 10 bases and at J to 3 bases, leaving 8 bases not matched to a gene. Per germline, CDR1 SEHNR and CDR2 FQNEAQ (reference sequence). This CDR3 spans 14 amino acids. CDR3 sequence: CATVGGSYTGELFF. In DNA, the CDR3 is TGTGCCACCGTCGGGGGGTCGTACACCGGGGAGCTGTTTTTT. Filled out from reference TRBV7-9 and TRBJ2-2, the complete variable domain reads DTGVSQNPRHKITKRGQNVTFRCDPISEHNRLYWYRQTLGQGPEFLTYFQNEAQLEKSRLLSDRFSAERPKGSFSTLEIQRTEQGDSAMYLCATVGGSYTGELFFGEGSRLTVL.

The chain carries TRBV18 and TRBJ2-7; 7 positions agree with TRBD1. There are 16 residues in the CDR3. The ends lost 4 bases at V and 2 bases at J; junction bases unmatched: 11. Germline V CDR1 and CDR2: KGHSH, LQKENI. The CDR3 DNA reads as TGTGCCAGCTCACGAGGCTTCGGGGACAGCCCCTACGAGCAGTACTTC. Protein: CASSRGFGDSPYEQYF.

This clone has just a few counts. The CDR3 bases are TGCGCCAGCAGCTTGGGCGCTCGGGCAGATGAAAAACTGTTTTTT. It codes for CASSLGARADEKLFF. This chain links TRBV5-1 with TRBJ1-4; D is unclear. Per germline, CDR1 SGHRS and CDR2 YFSETQ. This CDR3 is built from 15 residues. V lost 0 bases to trimming and J lost 6 bases, with 12 bases between them.